The T cell receptor (beta chain) under discussion was sequenced for a study of T cell repertoires in cytomegalovirus infection. Turning to the study itself: It can be stated that public TCR beta signatures indicated CMV infection as well as a matching HLA type. Study-level points and caveats: Across the ex vivo response, the dominant clonotypes were HLA-C-restricted CMV-specific TCR beta clonotypes. CMV carriers with the relevant HLA were identified by cumulative public TCR beta family frequency.

The CDR3 loop spans 16 amino acids. Germline V CDR1 and CDR2: MNHNY, SVGAGI (reference sequence). Trimming took 8 bases from V and 1 from J, leaving 19 bases between them. Concerning this clonotype: Antigen: not known.

TCRdb called the reads again in MiXCR, with one record for every CDR3 protein. The table records around 710,000 distinct CDR3 sequences, 25% to 35% of them present only once. This sequence joins TRBV6-6 and TRBJ2-3; D might be TRBD2 (6 bases). The sample in question was cultured CD8+ T cells from PBMCs, obtained from culture after CMV antigen stimulation. The clonotype comes from a human donor in good health (CMV status not recorded). Some clones in this sample may be carry-over from other donors' samples. CDR3 sequence (DNA): TGTGCCAGCGCGGCCGGGGTACAGCGGGGCACAGATACGCAGTATTTT. It is translated as CASAAGVQRGTDTQYF.